The 16 T cell receptor beta chains below come from one sample, sequenced in a study of cytomegalovirus exposure and HLA in healthy donors. Researchers ran the PCR with 60 Vbeta and 13 Jbeta primers. Method: immunoSEQ multiplex PCR; TCRdb's copy keeps in-frame clones and lacks some. This repertoire shows about 150,000 clones, approximately 71% found once; its top ten account for under 7%. Material for sequencing was PBMCs. The source is a woman younger than 35 in good health and CMV-seropositive.

This clone was detected only a few times. This rearrangement joins TRBV11-2 to TRBJ1-2, with a weak D call TRBD1 (5 bases). The CDR3 covers 15 residues. The V end lost 6 bases, the J end lost 7 bases, and 21 bases lay between the germline ends. Germline CDR1 is SGHAT and CDR2 is FQNNGV. CDR3 residues: CASRGTGGAVGGYTF. CDR3 DNA sequence: TGTGCCAGCAGAGGAACGGGGGGTGCTGTTGGTGGCTACACCTTC.

This clone was counted once. The rearrangement uses TRBV27 and TRBJ1-5; the D is unclear. V was cut by 6 bases and J by 2 bases, with 17 bases left in between. This CDR3 region has 16 residues. The germline V gene has CDR1 MNHEY and CDR2 SMNVEV (reference sequence). CDR3 in DNA: TGTGCCAGCAGCTATTTGGGAGAAGTAGGCAATCAGCCCCAGCATTTT. Protein sequence: CASSYLGEVGNQPQHF.

The chain couples TRBV6-5 to TRBJ1-1, with D unclear. Germline values: CDR1 MNHEY, CDR2 SVGAGI. The ends were cut back, 5 bases at V and 1 base at J, with 11 bases in the middle. The CDR3 contains 14 residues. This CDR3 reads CASSNWAGNTEAFF. CDR3 in DNA: TGTGCCAGCAGTAATTGGGCAGGGAACACTGAAGCTTTCTTT.

This clone was observed a few times. The chain recombines TRBV4-1 with TRBJ2-5, with TRBD1 identical over 9 bases. CDR1 is MGHRA, CDR2 YSYEKL, per germline. The CDR3 contains 16 residues. Unmatched junction bases numbered 7, after V lost 3 bases and J lost 2 bases. The CDR3 sequence is CASSHPGTGTQETQYF. CDR3 nucleotide sequence: TGCGCCAGCAGCCATCCCGGGACAGGGACTCAAGAGACCCAGTACTTC.

This sequence joins TRBV6-6 and TRBJ1-4; weak D call: TRBD1 (5 bases). V dropped 5 bases and J dropped 3 bases, with 10 bases sitting between them. Germline V gene lookup returns CDR1 MNHNY and CDR2 SVGAGI (reference sequence). CDR3 size: 14 residues. DNA for the CDR3: TGTGCCAGCAGTCCAGGGTCAGCTAATGAAAAACTGTTTTTT. It specifies CASSPGSANEKLFF.

This clone was recorded only once. This chain uses TRBV27 with TRBJ2-5, with 7 bases fitting TRBD1. This CDR3 has 14 residues. Trimming at V came to 6 bases and at J to 4 bases, leaving 8 bases not matched to a gene. Germline CDR1 reads MNHEY; CDR2 reads SMNVEV (reference sequence). CDR3 DNA sequence: TGTGCCAGCAGCCCCAGACAGGGCGGAGAGACCCAGTACTTC. It codes for CASSPRQGGETQYF.

The chain combines TRBV21-1 with TRBJ1-1; the table's D gene call, TRBD1, was not cross checked with the DNA. TRBV21-1 is shown as a pseudogene. This CDR3 region has 15 residues. CDR3 amino acids: CASSLQGASNTEAFF. The CDR3, as DNA: TGTGCCAGCAGCCTACAGGGGGCTTCGAACACTGAAGCTTTCTTT.

CDR3 loop: CASSQERGLTYNEQFF. In nucleotides, the CDR3 is TGCGCCAGCAGCCAAGAGAGAGGTCTTACCTACAATGAGCAGTTCTTC. This chain uses TRBV4-3 with TRBJ2-1; D is unresolved. The CDR3 is 16 residues long. CDR1 is LGHNA, CDR2 YSLEER, per germline. V shed 0 bases and J shed 2 bases, with 11 bases lying between them.

The genes are TRBV6-5 and TRBJ1-1; possible D gene TRBD1, 6 bases. The CDR3 is 14 amino acids. Looked up from germline, CDR1 is MNHEY and CDR2 is SVGAGI. V shed 5 bases and J shed 1 base, with 11 bases lying between them. CDR3 residues: CASSEGVGNTEAFF. CDR3 DNA sequence: TGTGCCAGCAGTGAGGGGGTAGGGAACACTGAAGCTTTCTTT.

The chain couples TRBV4-2 to TRBJ1-1; tentatively, D is TRBD1 (5 bases). Per germline, CDR1 LGHNA and CDR2 YNFKEQ. V was trimmed by 1 base and J by 5 bases, leaving 17 bases between them. This CDR3 has 16 residues. In nucleotides, the CDR3 is TGTGCCAGCAGCCAAGTTCTGGGACTTCCGGGAACTGAAGCTTTCTTT. This codes for CASSQVLGLPGTEAFF.

This clone was seen only a few times. The genes are TRBV7-9 and TRBJ2-5; 8 positions agree with TRBD2. CDR3 size: 15 residues. CDR1 SEHNR and CDR2 FQNEAQ come from the germline V gene (reference sequence). The junction had 9 bases not matched to a gene; V was cut back by 4 bases and J by 5 bases. CDR3 DNA: TGTGCCAGCAGCTCCGTTCTGGGCGGGGGGGAGACCCAGTACTTC. The encoded protein is CASSSVLGGGETQYF.

V usage is TRBV4-2 and J usage is TRBJ2-2; D perhaps matches TRBD1 (6 bases). V was trimmed by 0 bases and J by 3 bases, leaving 14 bases between them. Germline loops: CDR1 LGHNA, CDR2 YNFKEQ. This CDR3 is built from 17 residues. The CDR3 loop reads CASSQDWQGYDTGELFF. The CDR3 coding sequence is TGTGCCAGCAGCCAAGATTGGCAGGGGTATGACACCGGGGAGCTGTTTTTT.

The chain couples TRBV28 to TRBJ1-5, with a tentative D call TRBD1 (5 bases). Germline V gives CDR1 MDHEN, CDR2 SYDVKM. The CDR3 consists of 11 residues. V was pared by 6 bases and J by 11 bases, with 11 bases between. CDR3 residues: CASSAGGSQHF. In nucleotides, the CDR3 is TGTGCCAGCAGCGCGGGGGGGTCCCAGCATTTT.

For the CDR3, the DNA is TGTGCCAGCAGCCTGGCAGGGGTAGGTTCCTACGAGCAGTACTTC. Encoded protein: CASSLAGVGSYEQYF. V and J are TRBV28 and TRBJ2-7, with D maybe TRBD1 (6 bases). The CDR3 length is 15 residues. Looked up from germline, CDR1 is MDHEN and CDR2 is SYDVKM. V lost 6 bases to trimming and J lost 1 base, with 16 bases between them.

This clone appeared a few times. The chain joins TRBV15 to TRBJ2-7, with TRBD1 matching 8 bases. Germline V CDR1 and CDR2: LNHNV, YYDKDF (reference sequence). This CDR3 contains 13 residues. Trimming cost V 3 bases and J 5 bases; bases outside gene matches: 3. The CDR3 DNA reads TGTGCCACCAGCAGGGACAGGGTGGACGAGCAGTACTTC. Its protein is CATSRDRVDEQYF.

This sequence joins TRBV6-4 and TRBJ2-2, with TRBD1 matching over 9 bases. J gave up 6 bases and V 5 bases, and 4 bases lay outside the gene matches. Germline CDR1 reads MRHNA; CDR2 reads SNTAGT. There are 14 residues in the CDR3. The CDR3 nucleotides read TGTGCCAGCAGTTTCGACAGGGGGGCCGGGGAGCTGTTTTTT. Encoded protein: CASSFDRGAGELFF.